This T cell receptor beta chain originates from a study of blood T cell repertoires in COVID-19. Study at large: Material from acute and convalescent COVID-19 was sourced from the United States, Italy and Spain. PBMCs, B-cell-depleted T cells, or T cells provided the cDNA or gDNA that made up the material.

Allocation to cohorts depended on clinical history reported by the participants. V shed 9 bases and J 7 bases; nucleotides not matched to a gene: 11. Germline assignment: CDR1 LNHDA and CDR2 SQIVND (reference sequence). The CDR3 runs to 15 residues. Here immunoSEQ multiplex PCR was the method, and the copy in TCRdb shows in-frame clones only, minus some. The sample consists of hundreds of thousands of clones, about 87% of them appearing once. The material sequenced was PBMCs or T cells enriched from blood (not recorded which). This receptor was obtained from a young woman who had recovered from COVID-19. The rearrangement uses TRBV19 and TRBJ1-6, with 8 bases lining up with TRBD1. The CDR3 DNA is TGTGCCAGCCAACCGAATACAGGGGGGAATTCACCCCTCCACTTT. Translation gives CASQPNTGGNSPLHF.